This TCR beta chain was retrieved from a study of graft-versus-host responses after intestinal transplantation. Study-level background: The transplants performed in recipients were multivisceral, liver-intestinal, or isolated intestinal. Overall study findings and caveats: There was an association between peak levels of circulating GvH clones and early post-transplant HvG declines. Some GvH clones were seen earlier in gut or blood, suggesting intestinal origin.

This table comes from immunoSEQ multiplex PCR, and its TCRdb copy is limited to in-frame clones, with some not included. The table has roughly 9,600 clones, roughly 79% seen once. The V gene lost 4 bases and the J gene lost 4 bases, with 14 bases spanning the gap. CDR3 length equals 15 residues. CDR1 and CDR2 (germline): SGHAT, FQNNGV. As to this clone: The antigen remains unidentified.

Processing released intraepithelial and lamina propria lymphocytes from the graft tissue. This specimen was ileum tissue, taken about 440 days after intestinal transplantation. The rearrangement links TRBV11-2 to TRBJ2-1; the D gene is possibly TRBD1 (5 bases). This TCR derives from a human patient who received an intestinal transplant, so some T cells may come from the graft donor. Here the CDR3 DNA reads TGTGCCAGCAGCTCCGCAGGGTTAGGGTACAATGAGCAGTTCTTC. Its translation: CASSSAGLGYNEQFF. Full variable domain (missing parts from reference TRBV11-2 and TRBJ2-1): EAGVAQSPRYKIIEKRQSVAFWCNPISGHATLYWYQQILGQGPKLLIQFQNNGVVDDSQLPKDRFSAERLKGVDSTLKIQPAKLEDSAVYLCASSSAGLGYNEQFFGPGTRLTVL.